The 7 T cell receptor beta chains given below trace back to one sample, sequenced in a study of cytomegalovirus exposure and HLA in healthy donors. The study ran its PCR with 60 Vbeta and 13 Jbeta primers. Using immunoSEQ multiplex PCR, the repertoire was profiled, and TCRdb retains in-frame clones only, with some absent. The table includes approximately 100,000 clones, approximately 70% detected once. Sequencing was carried out using PBMCs. These receptor sequences come from a woman younger than 35 in good health and CMV-seropositive.

The V and J genes are TRBV30 and TRBJ2-7, with TRBD2 identical over 10 bases. Trimming took 4 bases from V and 3 from J; bases not matched to a gene: 9. CDR3 size: 15 residues. The germline CDR1 and CDR2 sequences are GTSNPN and SVGIG (reference sequence). The CDR3 sequence is CAWKGSSGSIYEQYF. CDR3 in DNA: TGTGCCTGGAAGGGGTCTAGCGGGAGTATCTACGAGCAGTACTTC.

The rearrangement joins TRBV30 to TRBJ2-1; D unclear. Germline lookup yields CDR1 GTSNPN and CDR2 SVGIG (reference sequence). V was shortened by 0 bases and J by 3 bases, with 15 bases between the two germline ends. This CDR3 has 16 residues. Here the CDR3 reads CAWSVDRVNVYNEQFF. The CDR3 coding sequence is TGTGCCTGGAGTGTAGATCGGGTTAACGTCTACAATGAGCAGTTCTTC.

V and J are TRBV4-2 and TRBJ1-3; D is unclear. The ends were cut back, 4 bases at V and 0 bases at J, with 13 bases in the middle. This CDR3 is 16 amino acids long. Germline V gene data show CDR1 as LGHNA and CDR2 as YNFKEQ. The CDR3 protein is CASSRGGLSSGNTIYF. The CDR3 DNA follows: TGTGCCAGCAGCCGGGGAGGTCTCAGCTCTGGAAACACCATATATTTT.

This clone was found once. The chain has TRBV29-1 and TRBJ2-1, with 9 positions matching TRBD2. The V and J ends lost 7 bases and 4 bases, in that order; junction bases with no gene match: 5. Germline assignment: CDR1 SQVTM and CDR2 ANQGSEA. This CDR3 contains 13 residues. The CDR3 nucleotides read TGCAGCGCGTCTAGCGGGGATTACAATGAGCAGTTCTTC. Translating gives CSASSGDYNEQFF.

The chain links TRBV9 to TRBJ2-1; D is unclear. The germline V gene encodes CDR1 SGDLS and CDR2 YYNGEE. The CDR3 spans 14 residues. Trimming removed 2 bases at V and 1 base at J, with 7 bases between. The CDR3 sequence: CASSVLSSYNEQFF. The CDR3 nucleotides are TGTGCCAGCAGCGTTCTTTCTTCCTACAATGAGCAGTTCTTC.

V usage is TRBV4-1 and J usage is TRBJ2-3; 7 bases fit TRBD2. Germline assignment: CDR1 MGHRA and CDR2 YSYEKL. The V and J ends lost 0 bases and 5 bases, in that order; junction bases with no gene match: 17. The CDR3 runs to 19 residues. The CDR3 DNA reads as TGCGCCAGCAGCCAAGAATCGCTACGGCGAGGCCGGGAGGTAGATACGCAGTATTTT. Protein sequence: CASSQESLRRGREVDTQYF.

DNA for the CDR3: TGTGCCAGCAGCTTTATCACAGATACGCAGTATTTT. It yields the protein CASSFITDTQYF. The V call is TRBV7-9, the J call TRBJ2-3; D is unresolved. V lost 3 bases and J 2 bases, leaving 3 bases between the germline ends. Germline values: CDR1 SEHNR, CDR2 FQNEAQ (reference sequence). The CDR3 totals 12 residues.